This T cell receptor beta chain was sequenced during a study of siplizumab effects on memory and regulatory T cells. CDR1 MGHRA and CDR2 YSYEKL come from the germline V gene. Trimming cost V 4 bases and J 2 bases, with 21 bases left between them. This CDR3 has 19 amino acids. Details on this clone: Its specificity is unknown.

TCRdb's copy holds only in-frame clones and misses some; the assay was immunoSEQ multiplex PCR. The repertoire includes approximately 100,000 clones, under 95% of them detected once, and more than 0.65% sits in the top ten. The study's findings and limits: Memory T cells appeared less diverse than naive cells, which seemed to contribute substantially to alloresponse. The average Treg-derived proportion among mappable alloreactive CD4+ clones was 65% to 80% with siplizumab versus 25% to 30% in controls. Only a minor fraction of alloreactive clones mapped to unstimulated subsets.

Sequenced sample: Tregs sorted from blood. The chain uses TRBV4-1 and TRBJ2-6, with D perhaps assigned TRBD1 or TRBD2 (7 bases each). This clonotype originated in a human donor in good health. CDR3 loop: CASSPLQGTKPAGANVLTF. CDR3 sequence (DNA): TGCGCCAGCAGCCCTTTACAGGGGACTAAACCTGCTGGGGCCAACGTCCTGACTTTC.